This TCR beta chain was documented in a study of T cell changes during pregnancy in multiple sclerosis. Germline CDR1 and CDR2: MNHEY and SVGAGI. The ends were cut back, 2 bases at V and 9 bases at J, with 11 bases in the middle. The CDR3 length is 13 residues. Repertoires were generated with immunoSEQ multiplex PCR, while TCRdb's copy carries only in-frame clones and drops some. This table has under 80,000 clones, around 90% appearing once. V usage is TRBV6-5 and J usage is TRBJ2-1; D may be TRBD2 (6 bases). This receptor was taken from a female donor in good health, enrolled as a control in a pregnancy study. Sequenced here: peripheral blood, sampled after pregnancy. The DNA for the CDR3 is TGTGCCAGCAGTTACGCCCCTAGCGTTGAGCAGTTCTTC. Amino acid sequence: CASSYAPSVEQFF.